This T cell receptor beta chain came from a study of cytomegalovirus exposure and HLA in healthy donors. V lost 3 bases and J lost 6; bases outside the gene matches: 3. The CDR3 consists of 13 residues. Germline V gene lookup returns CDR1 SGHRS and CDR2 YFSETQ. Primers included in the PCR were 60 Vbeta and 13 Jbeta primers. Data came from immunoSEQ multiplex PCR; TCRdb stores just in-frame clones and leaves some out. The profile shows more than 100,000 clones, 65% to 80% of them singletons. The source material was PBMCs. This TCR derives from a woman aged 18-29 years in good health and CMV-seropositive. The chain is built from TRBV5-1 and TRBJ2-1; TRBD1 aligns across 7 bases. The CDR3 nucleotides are TGCGCCAGCAGCTGGGACAGTAGCAATGAGCAGTTCTTC. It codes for CASSWDSSNEQFF. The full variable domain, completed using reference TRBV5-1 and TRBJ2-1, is KAGVTQTPRYLIKTRGQQVTLSCSPISGHRSVSWYQQTPGQGLQFLFEYFSETQRNKGNFPGRFSGRQFSNSRSEMNVSTLELGDSALYLCASSWDSSNEQFFGPGTRLTVL.